This TCR beta chain appears in the sequencing data of a study of breast tumors, draining lymph nodes, adjacent tissues. Samples came from axillary lymph nodes draining the breast cancer. MiXCR, applied by TCRdb to the multiplex PCR reads, yields one record per CDR3 protein. The sample consists of 150,000 to 250,000 distinct CDR3 sequences, roughly 31% of them appearing once. Germline assignment: CDR1 LGHDT and CDR2 YNNKEL (reference sequence). The CDR3 runs to 18 residues. On this clonotype itself: Antigen unknown. A much larger clonotype is one base distant, so this may be a read error.

General study results and limits: Compared with basal-like, luminal-like tumors shared significantly more repertoire with nontumor tissue. The data were judged consistent with most tumor T cells coming from lymph node and expanding in tumor. Compared with lymph nodes, tumors were less diverse; compared with nontumor tissue, more.

The TCR was taken from a female donor with breast cancer. Some clones in this sample may be carry-over from other donors' samples. Sequenced input: axillary lymph node tissue. The genes are TRBV3-1 and TRBJ2-2, with 10 nucleotides matching TRBD1. CDR3 in amino acids: CASSTRTGGIANAGELFF. For the CDR3, the DNA is TGTGCCAGCAGTACCAGGACAGGGGGAATCGCGAACGCCGGGGAGCTGTTTTTT.